The 4 T cell receptor beta chains reported below all come from one sample, sequenced in a study of blood T cells in healthy people across ages. A sample-barcoded 5' primer and a J-beta primer mix were used in a second PCR of roughly 6 to 12 cycles. TCRdb re-analysed the 5' RACE reads in MiXCR, keeping a single row per CDR3 protein. The sample includes about 290,000 distinct CDR3 sequences, roughly 29% of them seen just once. The sample consisted of blood. These receptors came from a woman aged 65 to 85 in good health.

The chain recombines TRBV4-1 with TRBJ2-7; TRBD1 or TRBD2 may be the D gene (5 bases each). This CDR3 contains 16 residues. Between the trimmed V and J ends, which lost 2 bases and 0 bases, there was a span of 14 bases. Germline assignment: CDR1 MGHRA and CDR2 YSYEKL. CDR3 region: CASSQSPGPPSYEQYF. The CDR3 nucleotides read TGCGCCAGCAGCCAATCCCCGGGGCCGCCCTCCTACGAGCAGTACTTC.

The rearrangement uses TRBV5-1 and TRBJ1-2, with 10 positions matching TRBD1. Germline V lookup: CDR1 SGHRS, CDR2 YFSETQ. The CDR3 is made up of 16 amino acids. Trimming took 4 bases from V and 1 from J; bases not matched to a gene: 7. DNA for the CDR3: TGCGCCAGCAGCCGTTCGACAGGGGGCGGTAACTATGGCTACACCTTC. It yields the protein CASSRSTGGGNYGYTF. The full variable domain, rest sourced from reference TRBV5-1 and TRBJ1-2, is KAGVTQTPRYLIKTRGQQVTLSCSPISGHRSVSWYQQTPGQGLQFLFEYFSETQRNKGNFPGRFSGRQFSNSRSEMNVSTLELGDSALYLCASSRSTGGGNYGYTFGSGTRLTVV.

The sample holds a few counts of this clonotype. V is TRBV7-2 and J is TRBJ2-1; 8 nucleotides align to TRBD1. V lost 5 bases to trimming and J lost 5 bases; unmatched junction nucleotides: 5. Germline lookup yields CDR1 SGHTA and CDR2 FQGNSA. This CDR3 has 14 amino acids. CDR3 loop: CASSPGTGHNEQFF. The DNA for the CDR3 is TGTGCCAGCAGCCCAGGGACAGGACACAATGAGCAGTTCTTC. The variable domain in full, completed from reference TRBV7-2 and TRBJ2-1, reads GAGVSQSPSNKVTEKGKDVELRCDPISGHTALYWYRQSLGQGLEFLIYFQGNSAPDKSGLPSDRFSAERTGGSVSTLTIQRTQQEDSAVYLCASSPGTGHNEQFFGPGTRLTVL.

This clonotype was recorded many times. V and J are TRBV4-2 and TRBJ2-7; D is ambiguous. Germline lookup yields CDR1 LGHNA and CDR2 YNFKEQ. This CDR3 is built from 16 residues. The germline V and J ends were trimmed by 4 bases and 2 bases, with 18 bases remaining between them. CDR3 DNA sequence: TGTGCCAGCAGCCTCGGATTGGGTCCTTACACCTACGAGCAGTACTTC. Translation gives CASSLGLGPYTYEQYF.